The 24 T cell receptor beta chains presented below share a single source sample, sequenced in a study of blood T cell repertoires in COVID-19. TCRdb's table, derived via immunoSEQ multiplex PCR, lists solely in-frame clones and lacks some. The sample contains around 190,000 clones, approximately 90% of which appear only once. Material for sequencing was PBMCs or T cells enriched from blood (not recorded which). Every receptor here comes from a man between 18 and 35 years old with acute COVID-19.

The gene calls are TRBV24-1 and TRBJ2-1, with a possible D match to TRBD2 (5 bases). This CDR3 has 15 amino acids. CDR1 and CDR2 from the germline V gene are KGHDR and SFDVKD. Trimming shortened V by 3 bases and J by 8 bases, and 16 bases separated the two germline ends. The CDR3 loop is CATSDDPAEEDEQFF. CDR3 DNA sequence: TGTGCCACCAGTGATGATCCAGCAGAGGAGGATGAGCAGTTCTTC.

The gene calls are TRBV12-5 and TRBJ2-3, with 7 bases identical to TRBD1. This CDR3 has 13 amino acids. Germline trimming cut 7 bases from V and 3 bases from J; bases unmatched to any gene: 4. Germline values: CDR1 LGHNT, CDR2 FRNRAP. CDR3 region: CASVWGQTDTQYF. CDR3 in DNA: TGTGCTAGTGTCTGGGGACAGACAGATACGCAGTATTTT.

The chain combines TRBV3-1 (or the pseudogene TRBV3-2) with TRBJ2-7, with 10 nucleotides matching TRBD2. From germline, CDR1 is LGHDT and CDR2 YNNKEL (reference sequence). With V trimmed by 3 bases and J by 7 bases, 9 bases remained unmatched. The CDR3 is 15 amino acids. CDR3: CASSQVPSGSSEQYF. CDR3 DNA: TGTGCCAGCAGCCAGGTCCCTAGCGGGAGTTCAGAGCAGTACTTC.

This clone was recorded a few times. The gene calls are TRBV6-5 and TRBJ2-7; a possible D gene is TRBD2 (5 bases). This CDR3 has 13 amino acids. Germline V gene lookup returns CDR1 MNHEY and CDR2 SVGAGI. Trimming cost V 5 bases and J 2 bases, with 10 bases left between them. The CDR3 sequence is CASSPAGTYEQYF. Here the CDR3 DNA reads TGTGCCAGCAGTCCCGCGGGCACCTACGAGCAGTACTTC.

CDR3 DNA: TGTGCCAGCAGCAAAGATGGGAGCGGGAGGGCCGGCGGGGAGCTGTTTTTT. Protein: CASSKDGSGRAGGELFF. The chain has TRBV21-1 and TRBJ2-2; the table assigns TRBD2, which was not confirmed against the DNA. TRBV21-1 is a pseudogene segment. The CDR3 covers 17 residues.

CDR3 DNA: TGCAGCGTTGAAGGCCCGGCGTGGGCCGTGCAGTTCTTC. It encodes CSVEGPAWAVQFF. The J gene is TRBJ2-1, the V gene TRBV29-1, with D hard to call. V lost 1 base and J lost 12, with 16 bases in between. Germline V gene sequence: CDR1 SQVTM, CDR2 ANQGSEA. The CDR3 spans 13 residues.

The chain couples TRBV4-1 to TRBJ2-1; 11 bases align to TRBD2. The CDR3 extends over 13 amino acids. V gave up 3 bases and J gave up 15 bases; unmatched junction bases: 7. CDR1 is MGHRA and CDR2 is YSYEKL in the germline V gene. The DNA of the CDR3 is TGCGCCAGCAGCCACCCGGGACTAGCGGCCTGGTTCTTC. Translated: CASSHPGLAAWFF.

This clone was counted a few times. The chain uses TRBV2 and TRBJ2-5; D is possibly TRBD1 (6 bases). Germline CDR1 and CDR2: SNHLY and FYNNEI. Trimming left V 6 bases short and J 7 bases short, with 15 bases between. CDR3 length equals 13 residues. DNA of the CDR3: TGTGCCAGCAGGAGGGGGACATCGGGGACCCAGTACTTC. It yields the protein CASRRGTSGTQYF.

V gene TRBV11-2 combines with J gene TRBJ1-2, with TRBD1 identical over 7 bases. Germline loops: CDR1 SGHAT, CDR2 FQNNGV. V lost 5 bases, J lost 4 bases, and 7 bases stayed unmatched. This CDR3 region has 14 residues. CDR3 bases: TGTGCCAGCAGCCCCTTTCGGGACAGCTATGGCTACACCTTC. Translating gives CASSPFRDSYGYTF.

J is TRBJ2-2 and V is TRBV28, with 8 bases identical to TRBD1. V dropped 8 bases and J dropped 7; count of bases not matched to a gene: 6. Germline CDR1 is MDHEN and CDR2 is SYDVKM. The CDR3 runs to 13 residues. The CDR3 loop is CASSTGAGGELFF. CDR3 in DNA: TGTGCCAGCTCGACAGGGGCCGGCGGGGAGCTGTTTTTT.

The CDR3 region has the DNA TGTGCCAGCAAGTTGGGACAGGGGGGCACCGGGGAGCTGTTTTTT. Translating it yields CASKLGQGGTGELFF. J is TRBJ2-2 and V is TRBV2; 11 nucleotides line up with TRBD1. The V gene's germline CDR1 is SNHLY and CDR2 FYNNEI. The CDR3 has 15 amino acids. Losses at the gene ends were 7 bases for V and 4 bases for J; bases not matched to a gene: 5.

The J gene is TRBJ2-5, the V gene TRBV3-1 (or the pseudogene TRBV3-2); 14 positions agree with TRBD2. CDR3 length: 16 amino acids. Germline-derived CDR1 and CDR2 are LGHDT and YNNKEL (reference sequence). V was pared by 3 bases and J by 3 bases, with 3 bases of the junction left unmatched. This chain's CDR3 is CASSHRTSGRKETQYF. Written as DNA, the CDR3 is TGTGCCAGCAGCCACCGGACTAGCGGGAGGAAAGAGACCCAGTACTTC.

V gene TRBV5-1 combines with J gene TRBJ1-6, with D unresolved. V lost 4 bases, J lost 10 bases, and 12 bases lay in between. This CDR3 is built from 13 residues. CDR1 is SGHRS and CDR2 is YFSETQ in the germline V gene. The CDR3 loop reads CASSPDFNSPLHF. The CDR3 region has the DNA TGCGCCAGCAGCCCTGACTTCAACTCACCCCTCCACTTT.

J is TRBJ2-1 and V is TRBV30, with 8 bases lining up with TRBD1. The germline gives CDR1 GTSNPN, CDR2 SVGIG (reference sequence). V shed 2 bases, J shed 14 bases, and the junction held 11 bases outside the gene matches. This CDR3 has 13 residues. The CDR3 loop reads CAWSPPRTGYKFF. The CDR3 DNA follows: TGTGCCTGGAGTCCACCTCGGACAGGGTATAAGTTCTTC.

The J gene is TRBJ2-1, the V gene TRBV11-1; no reliable D call. The CDR3 has 15 amino acids. Trimming shortened V by 5 bases and J by 1 base, and 12 bases separated the two germline ends. The germline V gene has CDR1 SGHAT and CDR2 FQDESV (reference sequence). CDR3 nucleotides: TGTGCCAGCAGCCTTTTCGGCGGATCCTACAATGAGCAGTTCTTC. This translates into CASSLFGGSYNEQFF.

This clone was detected only a few times. The genes are TRBV4-1 and TRBJ2-7, with D tentatively TRBD1 (5 bases). CDR3 length: 16 amino acids. The V end was cut by 0 bases, the J end by 7 bases, with 19 bases between. Germline-derived CDR1 and CDR2 are MGHRA and YSYEKL. The CDR3 loop reads CASSQDRKGPYPEQYF. The DNA of the CDR3 is TGCGCCAGCAGCCAAGATCGGAAGGGGCCATACCCGGAGCAGTACTTC.

The gene calls are TRBV14 and TRBJ1-3; 10 nucleotides agree with TRBD1. The junction had 10 bases not matched to a gene; V was cut back by 4 bases and J by 4 bases. The CDR3 is 17 amino acids. Germline loops: CDR1 SGHDN, CDR2 FVKESK. This CDR3 reads CASSPYRQGARGNTIYF. The DNA of the CDR3 is TGTGCCAGCAGCCCTTACCGACAGGGGGCGCGGGGAAACACCATATATTTT.

The V gene is TRBV29-1, the J gene TRBJ1-2, with 7 bases fitting TRBD1. V shed 5 bases, J shed 3 bases, and the junction held 15 bases outside the gene matches. Germline CDR1 and CDR2: SQVTM and ANQGSEA. This CDR3 is 16 amino acids long. The CDR3 DNA follows: TGCAGCGTTCGGGGGGGGCCAAGACAGGGCGACTATGGCTACACCTTC. Protein: CSVRGGPRQGDYGYTF. Full variable domain (outside the CDR3, taken from reference TRBV29-1 and TRBJ1-2): SAVISQKPSRDICQRGTSLTIQCQVDSQVTMMFWYRQQPGQSLTLIATANQGSEATYESGFVIDKFPISRPNLTFSTLTVSNMSPEDSSIYLCSVRGGPRQGDYGYTFGSGTRLTVV.

This clone has only one observation. The gene calls are TRBV6-5 and TRBJ2-7; D is unresolved. In germline, CDR1 is MNHEY, CDR2 SVGAGI. CDR3 length: 14 residues. V dropped 0 bases and J dropped 2 bases, with 8 bases sitting between them. The CDR3 DNA reads as TGTGCCAGCAGTTACTCGGTTAGTACCTACGAGCAGTACTTC. The encoded protein is CASSYSVSTYEQYF.

The V gene is TRBV29-1, the J gene TRBJ2-7; 9 positions agree with TRBD2. Germline loops: CDR1 SQVTM, CDR2 ANQGSEA. The CDR3 covers 12 residues. After removal of 5 bases from V and 3 bases from J, the junction contained 2 bases not matched to a gene. The CDR3 region is CSVQREDYEQYF. CDR3 DNA: TGCAGCGTTCAGCGGGAGGACTACGAGCAGTACTTC.

V gene TRBV19 combines with J gene TRBJ2-1, with 9 positions matching TRBD2. In germline, CDR1 is LNHDA, CDR2 SQIVND (reference sequence). After removal of 7 bases from V and 8 bases from J, the junction contained 6 bases not matched to a gene. CDR3 length: 13 residues. In DNA form, the CDR3 reads TGTGCCAGTACAGGCGGGAGGGTCTATGAGCAGTTCTTC. This translates into CASTGGRVYEQFF.

The table lists this clone with a few counts. The chain combines TRBV6-5 with TRBJ1-1; D might be TRBD1 (5 bases). Germline V lookup: CDR1 MNHEY, CDR2 SVGAGI. V lost 8 bases and J 5 bases, leaving 15 bases between the germline ends. The CDR3 has 13 amino acids. CDR3 loop: CASGPGGITEAFF. The DNA for the CDR3 is TGTGCCAGCGGGCCCGGGGGAATTACTGAAGCTTTCTTT.

The V and J genes are TRBV13 and TRBJ2-1, with TRBD2 matching over 7 bases. This CDR3 is built from 18 residues. Trimming took 5 bases from V and 8 from J; bases not matched to a gene: 21. Germline CDR1 PRHDT, CDR2 FYEKMQ (reference sequence). The CDR3, as DNA: TGTGCCAGCAGCCCCTTGAGAGGGACTACGGGGCCTGGGGATGAGCAGTTCTTC. Protein: CASSPLRGTTGPGDEQFF.

This chain links TRBV30 with TRBJ1-1, with unresolved D. The CDR3 runs 13 residues. The V end was cut by 7 bases, the J end by 0 bases, with 12 bases between. Looked up from germline, CDR1 is GTSNPN and CDR2 is SVGIG (reference sequence). The CDR3 reads CAYKTTVNTEAFF. The CDR3 DNA is TGTGCCTATAAAACCACAGTGAACACTGAAGCTTTCTTT. The full variable domain, its missing parts supplied by reference TRBV30 and TRBJ1-1, is SQTIHQWPATLVQPVGSPLSLECTVEGTSNPNLYWYRQAAGRGLQLLFYSVGIGQISSEVPQNLSASRPQDRQFILSSKKLLLSDSGFYLCAYKTTVNTEAFFGQGTRLTVV.